The T cell receptor beta chain under discussion was sequenced for a study of blood T cell repertoires in COVID-19. Study-level background: The United States, Italy and Spain supplied acute and convalescent COVID-19 samples.

The CDR3 covers 20 residues. Trimming removed 1 base from V and 1 base from J; junction bases left unmatched: 9. The germline gives CDR1 SGHTA, CDR2 FQGTGA. How the authors handled the data: Amplified reference gene primers provided the basis for estimating nucleated cell counts. Method: immunoSEQ multiplex PCR; TCRdb's copy keeps in-frame clones and lacks some. Clonal size and the V and J genes are those of that table, whereas D and trimming came from the DNA. The sample holds about 250,000 clones, 80% to 90% seen once. The chain uses TRBV7-3 and TRBJ2-5; TRBD2 matches 16 bases. Sequencing was done on a sample of PBMCs or T cells enriched from blood (not recorded which). The TCR originated in a woman aged 18-35 years who had recovered from COVID-19. The CDR3 region is CASSLMGTSGGARIQETQYF. The CDR3 DNA follows: TGTGCCAGCAGCTTAATGGGGACTAGCGGGGGGGCCCGCATCCAAGAGACCCAGTACTTC.